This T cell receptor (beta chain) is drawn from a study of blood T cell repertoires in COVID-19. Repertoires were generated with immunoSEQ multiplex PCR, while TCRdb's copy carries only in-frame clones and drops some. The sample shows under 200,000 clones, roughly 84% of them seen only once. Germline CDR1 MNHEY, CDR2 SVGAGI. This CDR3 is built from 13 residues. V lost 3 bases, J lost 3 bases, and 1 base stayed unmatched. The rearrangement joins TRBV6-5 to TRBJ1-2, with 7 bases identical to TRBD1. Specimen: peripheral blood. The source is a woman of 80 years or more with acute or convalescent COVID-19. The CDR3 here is CASSYQGDYGYTF. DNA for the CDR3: TGTGCCAGCAGTTATCAGGGGGACTATGGCTACACCTTC.